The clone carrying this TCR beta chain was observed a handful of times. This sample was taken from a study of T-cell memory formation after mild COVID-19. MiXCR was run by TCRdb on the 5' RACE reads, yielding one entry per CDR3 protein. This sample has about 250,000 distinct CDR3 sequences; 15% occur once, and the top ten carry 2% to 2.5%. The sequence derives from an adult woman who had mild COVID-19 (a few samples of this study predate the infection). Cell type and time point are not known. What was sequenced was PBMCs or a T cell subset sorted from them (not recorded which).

In DNA, the CDR3 is TGTGCCAGCACTTTGGGTGGGCTACCGTATTTT. Its translation is CASTLGGLPYF. The V call is TRBV7-9, the J call TRBJ2-3, with D unresolved. V was pared by 7 bases and J by 14 bases, with 16 bases between. Looked up from germline, CDR1 is SEHNR and CDR2 is FQNEAQ (reference sequence). The CDR3 sequence is 11 residues long.